The 18 T cell receptor beta chains given below trace back to one sample, sequenced in a study of PD-L1 blockade in urothelial cancer. TCRdb's table, derived via immunoSEQ multiplex PCR, lists solely in-frame clones and lacks some. The table includes 45,000 to 60,000 clones, about 88% detected once. This sample's time point: peripheral blood 6 weeks after treatment start. Sequences were derived from PBMCs, sampled around atezolizumab (anti-PD-L1) treatment. These receptor sequences come from a man between 60 and 75 years old with urothelial cancer.

This chain connects TRBV27 to TRBJ2-5, with 12 bases aligning to TRBD2. This CDR3 is 15 amino acids long. CDR1 and CDR2 (germline): MNHEY, SMNVEV (reference sequence). V was pared by 4 bases and J by 5 bases, with 5 bases of the junction left unmatched. As DNA, the CDR3 is TGTGCCAGCAGTTGGACTAGCGGGATGGGGGAGACCCAGTACTTC. It translates to CASSWTSGMGETQYF.

The sample holds a few counts of this clone. The V and J genes are TRBV6-1 and TRBJ2-7; tentatively, D is TRBD1 (5 bases). Between the trimmed V and J ends, which lost 5 bases and 0 bases, there was a span of 14 bases. Looked up from germline, CDR1 is MNHNS and CDR2 is SASEGT. This CDR3 has 15 residues. CDR3 protein: CASSLDSFISYEQYF. In DNA form, the CDR3 reads TGTGCCAGCAGTCTAGACAGTTTCATCTCCTACGAGCAGTACTTC.

This clone was seen a few times. The chain links TRBV5-1 to TRBJ1-5; TRBD1 matches at 7 bases. CDR1 and CDR2 (germline): SGHRS, YFSETQ. V shed 0 bases and J 5 bases; nucleotides not matched to a gene: 5. CDR3 length equals 15 residues. CDR3 in amino acids: CASSLETGNYQPQHF. The CDR3 bases are TGCGCCAGCAGCTTGGAGACAGGGAATTATCAGCCCCAGCATTTT.

V and J are TRBV19 and TRBJ1-5; 10 bases agree with TRBD1. The V and J ends lost 4 bases and 1 base, in that order; junction bases with no gene match: 4. CDR1 and CDR2 from the germline V gene are LNHDA and SQIVND (reference sequence). The CDR3 length is 16 residues. CDR3 amino acids: CASSRRDRGSNQPQHF. Written as DNA, the CDR3 is TGTGCCAGTAGTAGGAGGGACAGGGGCAGCAATCAGCCCCAGCATTTT.

The chain employs TRBV5-1 and TRBJ2-1; TRBD2 matches 8 bases. CDR1 and CDR2 from the germline V gene are SGHRS and YFSETQ. Germline trimming cut 5 bases from V and 9 bases from J; bases unmatched to any gene: 10. The length of the CDR3 is 14 residues. The CDR3 spells CASSKGGLEREQFF. The CDR3 DNA sequence: TGCGCCAGCAGTAAAGGGGGACTAGAACGTGAGCAGTTCTTC.

V is TRBV27 and J is TRBJ2-7, with 10 bases matching TRBD1. The V segment lost 6 bases and the J segment 2 bases; nucleotides outside the gene matches: 4. Germline loops: CDR1 MNHEY, CDR2 SMNVEV (reference sequence). The CDR3 extends over 14 amino acids. Here the CDR3 reads CASSPGQGAYEQYF. DNA for the CDR3: TGTGCCAGCAGCCCTGGACAGGGGGCCTACGAGCAGTACTTC.

The V gene is TRBV7-9, the J gene TRBJ1-2; tentative D call: TRBD1 (5 bases). This CDR3 region has 14 residues. The V end lost 4 bases, the J end lost 5 bases, and 14 bases lay between the germline ends. Germline V gene sequence: CDR1 SEHNR, CDR2 FQNEAQ (reference sequence). CDR3 DNA: TGTGCCAGCAGCTCCACGGGCGGGGGGTATGGCTACACCTTC. Translation: CASSSTGGGYGYTF.

The rearrangement links TRBV7-6 to TRBJ2-5, with D perhaps TRBD1 (5 bases). Per germline, CDR1 SGHVS and CDR2 FNYEAQ. V shed 5 bases and J shed 1 base, with 11 bases lying between them. The CDR3 sequence is 14 residues long. The CDR3 coding sequence is TGTGCCAGCAGCCCCCGACAGAGCCAAGAGACCCAGTACTTC. As protein: CASSPRQSQETQYF.

The gene calls are TRBV9 and TRBJ2-3; 7 nucleotides agree with TRBD2. Germline V gene sequence: CDR1 SGDLS, CDR2 YYNGEE. This CDR3 region has 14 residues. With V trimmed by 2 bases and J by 2 bases, 2 bases remained unmatched. The CDR3 nucleotides are TGTGCCAGCAGCGTGGGGGGGTCCACAGATACGCAGTATTTT. Amino acid sequence: CASSVGGSTDTQYF. Drawing the rest from reference TRBV9 and TRBJ2-3, the complete variable domain is DSGVTQTPKHLITATGQRVTLRCSPRSGDLSVYWYQQSLDQGLQFLIQYYNGEERAKGNILERFSAQQFPDLHSELNLSSLELGDSALYFCASSVGGSTDTQYFGPGTRLTVL.

The chain combines TRBV19 with TRBJ2-1; D possibly corresponds to TRBD1 (5 bases). Trimming stripped 9 bases from V and 1 base from J, with 13 bases between. From germline, CDR1 is LNHDA and CDR2 SQIVND (reference sequence). The CDR3 extends over 14 amino acids. This CDR3 is CASAGSYSYNEQFF. The CDR3 coding sequence is TGTGCCAGCGCAGGGTCTTATTCCTACAATGAGCAGTTCTTC. The full variable domain, with the rest looked up from reference TRBV19 and TRBJ2-1, is DGGITQSPKYLFRKEGQNVTLSCEQNLNHDAMYWYRQDPGQGLRLIYYSQIVNDFQKGDIAEGYSVSREKKESFPLTVTSAQKNPTAFYLCASAGSYSYNEQFFGPGTRLTVL.

V and J are TRBV27 and TRBJ2-1; D not certain. V was pared by 6 bases and J by 0 bases, with 9 bases between. This CDR3 has 14 residues. CDR1 MNHEY and CDR2 SMNVEV come from the germline V gene (reference sequence). DNA of the CDR3: TGTGCCAGCAGAGATAGCCTCTCCTACAATGAGCAGTTCTTC. It encodes CASRDSLSYNEQFF.

This chain joins TRBV18 and TRBJ2-1, with D uncertain. The CDR3 sequence is 17 residues long. V was trimmed by 3 bases and J by 0 bases, leaving 15 bases between them. Germline-derived CDR1 and CDR2 are KGHSH and LQKENI. In DNA, the CDR3 is TGTGCCAGCTCACCCCCGCCGCGAGCAAGCTCCTACAATGAGCAGTTCTTC. Residues: CASSPPPRASSYNEQFF. Supplemented by reference TRBV18 and TRBJ2-1, the full variable domain reads NAGVMQNPRHLVRRRGQEARLRCSPMKGHSHVYWYRQLPEEGLKFMVYLQKENIIDESGMPKERFSAEFPKEGPSILRIQQVVRGDSAAYFCASSPPPRASSYNEQFFGPGTRLTVL.

This chain links TRBV19 with TRBJ1-2; a weak D match, TRBD1 (5 bases). This CDR3 has 15 amino acids. V was clipped by 5 bases and J by 0 bases, with 13 bases between them. CDR1 and CDR2 (germline): LNHDA, SQIVND (reference sequence). As DNA, the CDR3 is TGTGCCAGTAGTTTCCGGGGGGAAGCTAACTATGGCTACACCTTC. It is translated as CASSFRGEANYGYTF.

This clone has just one count. The same CDR3 can be traced to other DNA sequences in this sample. The chain has TRBV5-4 and TRBJ2-7, with 7 bases aligning to TRBD1. V lost 1 base to trimming and J lost 4 bases; unmatched junction nucleotides: 2. Looked up from germline, CDR1 is SGHNT and CDR2 is YYREEE (reference sequence). The CDR3 sequence is 13 residues long. CDR3 bases: TGTGCCAGCAGCTTGACAGGGGCTTACGAGCAGTACTTC. Its translation: CASSLTGAYEQYF.

J is TRBJ2-1 and V is TRBV7-8, with 8 bases identical to TRBD2. Unmatched junction bases numbered 12, after V lost 2 bases and J lost 9 bases. Germline V gene lookup returns CDR1 SGHVS and CDR2 FQNEAQ. The CDR3 consists of 16 residues. In DNA form, the CDR3 reads TGTGCCAGCAGCTTACGGACCGGGACTAGTTACGTTGAGCAGTTCTTC. It encodes CASSLRTGTSYVEQFF. Variable domain in full (rest from reference TRBV7-8 and TRBJ2-1): GAGVSQSPRYKVAKRGQDVALRCDPISGHVSLFWYQQALGQGPEFLTYFQNEAQLDKSGLPSDRFFAERPEGSVSTLKIQRTQQEDSAVYLCASSLRTGTSYVEQFFGPGTRLTVL.

The gene calls are TRBV5-1 and TRBJ1-4, with 7 bases lining up with TRBD1. Unmatched junction bases numbered 4, after V lost 0 bases and J lost 5 bases. CDR1 is SGHRS, CDR2 YFSETQ, per germline. This CDR3 is built from 15 residues. CDR3 in DNA: TGCGCCAGCAGCTTGGAGCCAGGGGGGAATGAAAAACTGTTTTTT. Translated, it gives CASSLEPGGNEKLFF.

This clone was detected only a few times. The DNA for the CDR3 is TGTGCCAGCACCCACCGAAGGACAGGGCAAGGTGAGCAGTTCTTC. Amino acids: CASTHRRTGQGEQFF. The V and J genes are TRBV27 and TRBJ2-1, with TRBD1 matching over 8 bases. With V trimmed by 7 bases and J by 9 bases, 14 bases remained unmatched. The CDR3 has 15 amino acids. Germline values: CDR1 MNHEY, CDR2 SMNVEV (reference sequence).

This clone was seen only a few times. The V and J genes are TRBV7-2 and TRBJ2-2, with a possible D match to TRBD2 (5 bases). The germline gives CDR1 SGHTA, CDR2 FQGNSA. V lost 5 bases to trimming and J lost 0 bases, with 10 bases between them. CDR3 length: 15 residues. As DNA, the CDR3 is TGTGCCAGCAGCAACGTGAGGGCGAACACCGGGGAGCTGTTTTTT. Its translation is CASSNVRANTGELFF.